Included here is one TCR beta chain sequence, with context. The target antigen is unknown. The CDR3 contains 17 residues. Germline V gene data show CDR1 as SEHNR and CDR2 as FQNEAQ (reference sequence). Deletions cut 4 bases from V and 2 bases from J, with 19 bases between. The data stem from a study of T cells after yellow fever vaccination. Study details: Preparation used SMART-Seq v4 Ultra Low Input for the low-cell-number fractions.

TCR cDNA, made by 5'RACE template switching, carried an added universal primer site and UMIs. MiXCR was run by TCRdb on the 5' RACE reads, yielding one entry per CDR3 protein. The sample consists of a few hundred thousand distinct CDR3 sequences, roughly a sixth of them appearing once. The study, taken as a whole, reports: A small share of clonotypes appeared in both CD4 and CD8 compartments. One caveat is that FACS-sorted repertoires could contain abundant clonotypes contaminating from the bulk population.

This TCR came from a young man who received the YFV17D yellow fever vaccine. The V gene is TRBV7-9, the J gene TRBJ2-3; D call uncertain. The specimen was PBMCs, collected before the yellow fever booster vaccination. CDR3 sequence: CASSSAVGNPLTDTQYF. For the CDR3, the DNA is TGTGCCAGCAGCTCAGCAGTGGGGAATCCACTCACAGATACGCAGTATTTT. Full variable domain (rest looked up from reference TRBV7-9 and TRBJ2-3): DTGVSQNPRHKITKRGQNVTFRCDPISEHNRLYWYRQTLGQGPEFLTYFQNEAQLEKSRLLSDRFSAERPKGSFSTLEIQRTEQGDSAMYLCASSSAVGNPLTDTQYFGPGTRLTVL.